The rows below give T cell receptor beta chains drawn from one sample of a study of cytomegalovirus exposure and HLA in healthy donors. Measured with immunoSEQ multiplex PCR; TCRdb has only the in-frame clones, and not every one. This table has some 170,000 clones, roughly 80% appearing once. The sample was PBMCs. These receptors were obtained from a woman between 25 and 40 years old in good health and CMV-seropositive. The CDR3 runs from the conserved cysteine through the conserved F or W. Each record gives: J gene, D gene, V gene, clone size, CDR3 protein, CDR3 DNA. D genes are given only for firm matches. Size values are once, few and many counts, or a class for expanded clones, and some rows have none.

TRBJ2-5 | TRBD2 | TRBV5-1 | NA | CATRRSLAGDETQYF | TGCGCCACCCGTAGGTCACTAGCGGGGGACGAGACCCAGTACTTC
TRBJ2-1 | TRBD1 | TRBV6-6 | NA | CASSVMHGTVYNEQFF | TGTGCCAGCAGCGTAATGCACGGGACAGTCTACAATGAGCAGTTCTTC
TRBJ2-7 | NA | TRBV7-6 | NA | CASSRDPGAEQYF | TGTGCCAGCAGCCGAGACCCTGGGGCCGAGCAGTACTTC
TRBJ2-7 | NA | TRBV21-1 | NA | CASSKHSRGVYEQYF | TGTGCCAGCAGCAAACATTCACGGGGGGTCTACGAGCAGTACTTC
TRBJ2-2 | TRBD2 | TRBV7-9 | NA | CASSPGLEVTGELFF | TGTGCCAGCAGCCCGGGACTAGAGGTCACCGGGGAGCTGTTTTTT
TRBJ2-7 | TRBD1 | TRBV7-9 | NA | CASSGTVYEQYF | TGTGCCAGCAGCGGGACAGTCTACGAGCAGTACTTC
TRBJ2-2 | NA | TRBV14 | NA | CASSQPFGELFF | TGTGCCAGCAGCCAACCATTTGGGGAGCTGTTTTTT
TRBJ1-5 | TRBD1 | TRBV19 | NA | CASKDRGYQPQHF | TGTGCCAGTAAGGACAGGGGGTATCAGCCCCAGCATTTT
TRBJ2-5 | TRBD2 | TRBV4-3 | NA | CASSQASGGWETQYF | TGCGCCAGCAGCCAAGCTAGCGGGGGGTGGGAGACCCAGTACTTC
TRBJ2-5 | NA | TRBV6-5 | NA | CASSRGDRPQETQYF | TGTGCCAGCAGCCGGGGGGACAGGCCCCAAGAGACCCAGTACTTC
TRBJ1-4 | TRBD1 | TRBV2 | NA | CASSKQGPLTEKLFF | TGTGCCAGCAGTAAACAGGGGCCGCTAACCGAAAAACTGTTTTTT
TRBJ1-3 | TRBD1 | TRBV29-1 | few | CSVRTGASGNTIYF | TGCAGCGTTCGGACAGGCGCTAGTGGAAACACCATATATTTT
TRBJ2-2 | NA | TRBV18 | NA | CASSPHPNGELFF | TGTGCCAGCTCACCACATCCAAACGGGGAGCTGTTTTTT
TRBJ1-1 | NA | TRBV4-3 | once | CASSQDWGMNTEAFF | TGCGCCAGCAGCCAAGATTGGGGCATGAACACTGAAGCTTTCTTT
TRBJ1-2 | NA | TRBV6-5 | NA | CASSYSRGYGYTF | TGTGCCAGCAGTTACTCTAGAGGCTATGGCTACACCTTC
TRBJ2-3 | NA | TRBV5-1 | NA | CASSFLGHSVPPDTQYF | TGCGCCAGCAGCTTTTTAGGACACTCCGTACCTCCAGATACGCAGTATTTT
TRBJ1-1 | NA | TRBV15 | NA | CATSRGLRGEGNTEAFF | TGTGCCACCAGCAGAGGCCTTAGGGGGGAGGGGAACACTGAAGCTTTCTTT
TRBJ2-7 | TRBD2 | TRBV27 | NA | CASSGFFQGLAGLNEQYF | TGTGCCAGCAGTGGTTTTTTTCAAGGACTAGCGGGGCTCAACGAGCAGTACTTC
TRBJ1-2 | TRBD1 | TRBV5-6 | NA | CASSLGQGLYGYTF | TGTGCCAGCAGCTTGGGACAGGGGCTCTATGGCTACACCTTC
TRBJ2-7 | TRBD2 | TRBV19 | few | CASSIGPSGLYEQYF | TGTGCCAGTAGTATCGGGCCTAGCGGCCTCTACGAGCAGTACTTC
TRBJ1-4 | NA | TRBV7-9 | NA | CASSLLRIADEKLFF | TGTGCCAGCAGCTTATTGCGCATCGCGGATGAAAAACTGTTTTTT
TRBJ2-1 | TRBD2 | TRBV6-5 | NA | CASSYPGGEQFF | TGTGCCAGCAGTTATCCGGGGGGTGAGCAGTTCTTC
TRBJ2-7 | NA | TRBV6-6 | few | CASIGTGSSSYEQYF | TGTGCCAGCATTGGTACGGGGTCGAGCTCCTACGAGCAGTACTTC
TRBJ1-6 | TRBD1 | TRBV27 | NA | CASSSTGGDSPLHF | TGTGCCAGCAGTTCGACAGGGGGAGATTCACCCCTCCACTTT
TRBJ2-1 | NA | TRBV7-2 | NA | CASSLVGGLSSYNEQFF | TGTGCCAGCAGCTTAGTGGGTGGGCTGAGCTCCTACAATGAGCAGTTCTTC
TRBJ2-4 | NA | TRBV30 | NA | CVKIPGDRHIQYF | TGTGTTAAGATCCCAGGGGATAGACACATTCAGTACTTC
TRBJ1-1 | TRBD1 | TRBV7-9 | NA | CASRPTGVGMNTEAFF | TGTGCCAGCAGGCCGACAGGGGTAGGGATGAACACTGAAGCTTTCTTT
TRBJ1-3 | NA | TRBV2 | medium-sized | CASSEALAGAGAYSGNTIYF | TGTGCCAGCAGTGAAGCGCTTGCAGGAGCAGGGGCATACTCTGGAAACACCATATATTTT
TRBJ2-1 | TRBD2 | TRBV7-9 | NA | CASSSGASGGVYEQFF | TGTGCCAGCAGCTCAGGGGCTAGCGGGGGGGTTTATGAGCAGTTCTTC
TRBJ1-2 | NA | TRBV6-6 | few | CASSYGPGRRYGYTF | TGTGCCAGCAGTTACGGACCAGGGAGGCGCTATGGCTACACCTTC
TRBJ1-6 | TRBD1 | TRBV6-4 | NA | CASRTTGRTPLGSPLHF | TGTGCCAGCAGGACGACAGGGAGGACCCCATTGGGTTCACCCCTCCACTTT
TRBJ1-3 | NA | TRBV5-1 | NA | CASSHEGGAPGNTIYF | TGCGCCAGCAGCCATGAGGGGGGGGCGCCTGGAAACACCATATATTTT
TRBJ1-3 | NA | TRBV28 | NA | CASSLIDRRNTIYF | TGTGCCAGCAGCCTCATAGACAGACGAAACACCATATATTTT
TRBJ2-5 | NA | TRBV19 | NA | CASSIVGVTGTETQYF | TGTGCCAGTAGTATAGTCGGCGTAACAGGGACGGAGACCCAGTACTTC
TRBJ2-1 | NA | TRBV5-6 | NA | CASSFFRVQTYNEQFF | TGTGCCAGCAGCTTCTTTCGGGTCCAAACTTACAATGAGCAGTTCTTC
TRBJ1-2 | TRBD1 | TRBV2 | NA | CASKTGAGYGYTF | TGTGCCAGCAAAACAGGGGCAGGATATGGCTACACCTTC
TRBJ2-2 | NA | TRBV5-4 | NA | CASSGDNGRIFGELFF | TGTGCCAGCAGCGGAGATAACGGGAGAATATTCGGGGAGCTGTTTTTT
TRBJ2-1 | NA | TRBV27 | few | CASSLGGGLKEFF | TGTGCCAGCAGTTTAGGCGGGGGCCTTAAGGAGTTCTTC
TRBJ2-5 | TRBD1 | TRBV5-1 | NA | CASSLGTGGQETQYF | TGCGCCAGCAGCTTGGGGACAGGGGGACAAGAGACCCAGTACTTC
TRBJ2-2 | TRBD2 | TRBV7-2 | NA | CASSSGLAPRELFF | TGTGCCAGCAGCTCGGGACTAGCACCAAGGGAGCTGTTTTTT
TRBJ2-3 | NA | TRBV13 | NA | CAVTLRDTSTDTQYF | TGTGCCGTCACTCTCCGGGACACCAGCACAGATACGCAGTATTTT